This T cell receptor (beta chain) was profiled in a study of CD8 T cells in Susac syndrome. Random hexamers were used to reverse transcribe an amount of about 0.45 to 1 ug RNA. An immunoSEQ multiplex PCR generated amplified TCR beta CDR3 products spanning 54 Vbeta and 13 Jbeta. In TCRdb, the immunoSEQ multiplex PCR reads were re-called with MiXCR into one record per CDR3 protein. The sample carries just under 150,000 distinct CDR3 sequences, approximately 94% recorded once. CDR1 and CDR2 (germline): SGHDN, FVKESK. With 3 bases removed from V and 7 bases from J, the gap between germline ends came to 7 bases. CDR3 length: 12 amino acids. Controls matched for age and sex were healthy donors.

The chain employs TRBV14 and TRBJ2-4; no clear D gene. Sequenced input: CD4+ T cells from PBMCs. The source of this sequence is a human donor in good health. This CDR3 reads CASSQASNIQYF. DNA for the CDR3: TGTGCCAGCAGCCAGGCGTCTAACATTCAGTACTTC.